Listed below are T cell receptor beta chains from one sample, sequenced in a study of T cell responses to AZD1222 COVID-19 vaccine. Method: immunoSEQ multiplex PCR; TCRdb's copy keeps in-frame clones and lacks some. Among fewer than 200,000 clones listed, around 94% were seen once. Material: peripheral blood, obtained on day 0 of AZD1222 vaccination. The receptors were sampled from an adult in good health. Both conserved end residues are part of each CDR3. The D gene is left open where the match is weak. Expanded clones are given a class, and other clones once, few, many or no size at all.

D	J	size	V	DNA	CDR3
.	TRBJ1-3	.	TRBV30	TGTGCCTGGGCCAGGGGATCTGGAAACACCATATATTTT	CAWARGSGNTIYF
.	TRBJ1-1	.	TRBV11-2	TGTGCCAGCAGCTTAGCCAGGGGGAACACTGAAGCTTTCTTT	CASSLARGNTEAFF
TRBD1	TRBJ1-2	.	TRBV25-1	TGTGCCAGCAGTGAATCAGGCTCAGGGGGTGGCTACACCTTC	CASSESGSGGGYTF
.	TRBJ1-2	once	TRBV29-1	TGCAGCGTTGAGGTCACAGGGTACTATGGCTACACCTTC	CSVEVTGYYGYTF
TRBD2	TRBJ2-7	.	TRBV12-3/TRBV12-4	TGTGCCAGCGGACTAGCGGGAGCCTACGAGCAGTACTTC	CASGLAGAYEQYF
.	TRBJ1-5	.	TRBV10-2	TGCGCCAGCATCGTTGACAGCCTCAATCAGCCCCAGCATTTT	CASIVDSLNQPQHF
TRBD1	TRBJ1-2	.	TRBV5-6	TGTGCCAGCAGCTGGGACAGAGAAGGCTACACCTTC	CASSWDREGYTF
TRBD1	TRBJ2-7	once	TRBV4-1	TGCGCCAGCAGCCAAGGGGCAGGGGGATACGAGCAGTACTTC	CASSQGAGGYEQYF
.	TRBJ1-5	.	TRBV7-9	TGTGCCAGCAGCCGCCGGGACAGCAATCAGCCCCAGCATTTT	CASSRRDSNQPQHF
.	TRBJ1-4	.	TRBV15	TGTGCCACCAGCGTCTTGGGTCTGTCTGGGAGGTCAAATGAAAAACTGTTTTTT	CATSVLGLSGRSNEKLFF
TRBD1	TRBJ2-5	.	TRBV11-2	TGTGCCAGCAGCTTAGTAGGGACAGGAAAAGAGACCCAGTACTTC	CASSLVGTGKETQYF
.	TRBJ2-2	.	TRBV24-1	TGTGCCACCAGTGATTTGCCGGCAGGTGGGAACACCGGGGAGCTGTTTTTT	CATSDLPAGGNTGELFF
TRBD1	TRBJ1-2	.	TRBV29-1	TGCAGCGTTGAGGGGGACAGAACTAACTATGGCTACACCTTC	CSVEGDRTNYGYTF
TRBD1	TRBJ1-1	.	TRBV28	TGTGCCAGCAGTCTAGAGGGACAGGACCACACTGAAGCTTTCTTT	CASSLEGQDHTEAFF
.	TRBJ1-2	.	TRBV27	TGTGCCAGCAAAGGGGTTAACTATGGCTACACCTTC	CASKGVNYGYTF
TRBD1	TRBJ1-5	.	TRBV6-5	TGTGCCAGCAGCTTAGGGACAGATAGCAATCAGCCCCAGCATTTT	CASSLGTDSNQPQHF
TRBD1	TRBJ1-5	.	TRBV9	TGTGCCAGCAGCGGAGGGGGCGGCAATCAGCCCCAGCATTTT	CASSGGGGNQPQHF
.	TRBJ1-1	.	TRBV12-3/TRBV12-4	TGTGCCAGCAGTTTCACCGAGAACACTGAAGCTTTCTTT	CASSFTENTEAFF
.	TRBJ1-3	.	TRBV6-5	TGTGCCAGCAGTTACTCCCAGACCGGGGCTGGAAACACCATATATTTT	CASSYSQTGAGNTIYF
.	TRBJ1-1	.	TRBV5-1	TGCGCCAGCAGCCCGAGAGGGGAACCAATGAACACTGAAGCTTTCTTT	CASSPRGEPMNTEAFF
.	TRBJ1-1	.	TRBV29-1	TGCAGCGTTGAAAGTGGGGCGAGCACTGAAGCTTTCTTT	CSVESGASTEAFF
.	TRBJ1-2	.	TRBV12-5	TGTGCTAGTGGTTTGGTACCGGGGGACGGGCCCAACTATGGCTACACCTTC	CASGLVPGDGPNYGYTF
.	TRBJ2-3	.	TRBV5-1	TGCGCCAGCAGCTTGGGGGGGAGAGATACGCAGTATTTT	CASSLGGRDTQYF
TRBD1	TRBJ2-1	once	TRBV4-3	TGCGCCAGCAGCCAAGACCCGGGACAGGGAGGTTTTAGTGAGCAGTTCTTC	CASSQDPGQGGFSEQFF
TRBD1	TRBJ1-1	.	TRBV10-3	TGTGCCATCAGTGTCGGAGGGACAGCTGAAGCTTTCTTT	CAISVGGTAEAFF
TRBD2	TRBJ2-1	.	TRBV24-1	TGTGCCACCAGTGATTATCTAGGGAGCGGGGGGGCACGCAATGAGCAGTTCTTC	CATSDYLGSGGARNEQFF
TRBD2	TRBJ2-2	.	TRBV11-2	TGTGCCAGCAGCTTCGCGGGGGGGCCCGGGGAGCTGTTTTTT	CASSFAGGPGELFF
.	TRBJ2-1	.	TRBV30	TGTGCCTGCCCATCGAGCGGGCCAAGTAATGAGCAGTTCTTC	CACPSSGPSNEQFF
TRBD2	TRBJ2-2	.	TRBV28	TGTGCCAGCAGAAGTACTAGCGGGGGTCTCACCGGGGAGCTGTTTTTT	CASRSTSGGLTGELFF
TRBD1	TRBJ2-7	.	TRBV12-3/TRBV12-4	TGTGCCAGCAGTTGGGGACAGACCTACGAGCAGTACTTC	CASSWGQTYEQYF
.	TRBJ1-2	.	TRBV4-3	TGCGCCAGCAGCCAACATACTACCGCCGACTATGGCTACACCTTC	CASSQHTTADYGYTF
.	TRBJ2-7	once	TRBV25-1	TGTGCCAGCACCCGAAACACCAGGGACGCTGGGTACGAGCAGTACTTC	CASTRNTRDAGYEQYF
.	TRBJ2-1	few	TRBV11-2	TGTGCCAGCAGCTCCTCCCATAACAATGAGCAGTTCTTC	CASSSSHNNEQFF
.	TRBJ1-5	.	TRBV4-1	TGCGCCAGCAGCCAGGGGCTCAATCAGCCCCAGCATTTT	CASSQGLNQPQHF
.	TRBJ1-5	.	TRBV19	TGTGCCAGTAGTACTCCACAGGGAAAGTATAGCAATCAGCCCCAGCATTTT	CASSTPQGKYSNQPQHF
TRBD1	TRBJ2-2	.	TRBV5-6	TGTGCCAGCAGCGGCCCTGGGACAGGAGCCACCGGGGAGCTGTTTTTT	CASSGPGTGATGELFF
TRBD1	TRBJ1-1	.	TRBV6-5	TGTGCCAGCAGCCCAACAGGGGGCACTGAAGCTTTCTTT	CASSPTGGTEAFF
.	TRBJ1-5	.	TRBV4-3	TGCGCCAGCAGCCAAGATCTGGGGGTACGGAATCAGCCCCAGCATTTT	CASSQDLGVRNQPQHF
TRBD1	TRBJ1-1	once	TRBV5-1	TGCGCCAGCAGCTTGGACAGGGGGGCAAACACTGAAGCTTTCTTT	CASSLDRGANTEAFF